The 5 T cell receptor beta chains listed next were all sequenced from one sample in a study of blood T cell repertoires in COVID-19. Clones were sequenced by immunoSEQ multiplex PCR, and TCRdb holds only the in-frame ones, with some missing. The table lists more than 80,000 clones, around nine tenths of them singletons, with 8.5% to 14% in the top ten. The sample was peripheral blood. The receptors derive from an elderly man with acute or convalescent COVID-19.

Here the CDR3 DNA reads TGTGCCAGCAGCGGGGGCGCGGATACGCAGTATTTT. Residues: CASSGGADTQYF. This sequence joins TRBV9 and TRBJ2-3, with D maybe TRBD1 (5 bases). The CDR3 runs 12 residues. Germline CDR1 and CDR2: SGDLS and YYNGEE. V was cut by 3 bases and J by 6 bases, with 8 bases left in between.

This chain joins TRBV4-3 and TRBJ2-1, with 7 nucleotides matching TRBD1. The germline gives CDR1 LGHNA, CDR2 YSLEER. The CDR3 length is 15 residues. V shed 1 base and J 5 bases; nucleotides not matched to a gene: 5. The CDR3 nucleotides read TGCGCCAGCAGCCAAGTCCTCCAGGGGGACAATGAGCAGTTCTTC. Protein product: CASSQVLQGDNEQFF.

The chain employs TRBV6-6 and TRBJ2-7; no firm D call. V lost 7 bases and J 6 bases, leaving 19 bases between the germline ends. In germline, CDR1 is MNHNY, CDR2 SVGAGI (reference sequence). The CDR3 loop spans 14 amino acids. The DNA for the CDR3 is TGTGCCAGCACCCTCGAAGGAGATAGATCCGAGCAGTACTTC. It is translated as CASTLEGDRSEQYF.

This rearrangement joins TRBV2 to TRBJ2-7; perhaps TRBD2 as D (5 bases). Per germline, CDR1 SNHLY and CDR2 FYNNEI. V was cut by 6 bases and J by 6 bases, with 15 bases left in between. The CDR3 has 13 amino acids. CDR3 sequence (DNA): TGTGCCAGCAGGGCCCGTGAGGGTTCCGAGCAGTACTTC. This sequence encodes CASRAREGSEQYF. Based on the CDR3 plus reference TRBV2 and TRBJ2-7, the full variable domain is EPEVTQTPSHQVTQMGQEVILRCVPISNHLYFYWYRQILGQKVEFLVSFYNNEISEKSEIFDDQFSVERPDGSNFTLKIRSTKLEDSAMYFCASRAREGSEQYFGPGTRLTVT.

The CDR3 DNA reads TGTGCCAGCTCACCCCGAAGCGCGACAGGGGCCTACGAGCAGTACTTC. It yields the protein CASSPRSATGAYEQYF. The chain links TRBV18 to TRBJ2-7; 8 nucleotides line up with TRBD1. The trim removed 3 bases at V and 2 bases at J, leaving 9 bases unmatched. This CDR3 is built from 16 residues. Germline V CDR1 and CDR2: KGHSH, LQKENI. Full variable domain (missing parts from reference TRBV18 and TRBJ2-7): NAGVMQNPRHLVRRRGQEARLRCSPMKGHSHVYWYRQLPEEGLKFMVYLQKENIIDESGMPKERFSAEFPKEGPSILRIQQVVRGDSAAYFCASSPRSATGAYEQYFGPGTRLTVT.